Here is one T cell receptor beta chain with its context. This clonotype was seen ten or more times. Its target antigen remains unknown. Base qualities are not at hand, and no much larger clone is one base apart. Moderately to severely active disease, a Clinical Activity Score of at least 3, a NOSPECS grade of at least 4, and a duration under 3 months were present in ophthalmopathy patients. Any patient with an uncontrolled infection, another autoimmune disease, pregnancy or lactation was excluded. Diagnoses were established on the basis of clinical symptoms, serum thyroxine and TRAb, thyroid ultrasound, and orbital computed tomography. Ficoll-Paque density gradient centrifugation was used to isolate PBMCs from under 11 ml of fresh peripheral blood. Total RNA was extracted with Trizol reagent, and quality was checked on an Agilent 2100 Bioanalyzer. From V the trimming removes 5 bases and from J it removes 6 bases, while the gene matches leave 5 bases of the junction unaccounted for. The CDR3 holds 13 amino acids from the cysteine to the phenylalanine. Solely the CDR3 DNA is kept, with 39 bases framed from the first base. CDR1 and CDR2, looked up from the germline V gene (reference sequence), are MNHEY and SMNVEV.

This record belongs to a study of T cells in Graves' hyperthyroidism and ophthalmopathy (dated by TCRdb to the late 2010s). Study-wide context: Peripheral blood was collected at initial diagnosis, before any treatment. A discovery cohort of about 100 patients, approximately 45 with Graves' ophthalmopathy and more than 55 with stable Graves' hyperthyroidism, was used to find distinguishing TCR V-J signatures. Whether ophthalmopathy could be predicted prospectively was tested in an independent validation cohort made up of under 20 hyperthyroidism patients plus 17 patients who later progressed to ophthalmopathy. Once sampling was done, hyperthyroidism patients were given methimazole at a starting dose of 30 mg daily, whereas ophthalmopathy patients were given high-dose intravenous methylprednisolone. The approximately 100 discovery patients were divided at random into training and test sets in a 7:3 ratio. The study also compared thyroid tissue and blood T-cell repertoires from roughly six Graves' hyperthyroidism patients. According to the paper, TCR Vbeta CDR3 sequencing was carried out on over 130 peripheral blood samples, which came from 40 to 45 ophthalmopathy, under 80 hyperthyroidism and approximately 17 progressor patients.

The research as a whole found: Sample size was not statistically predetermined, and blinding of investigators to group allocation was not performed. Most expanded thyroid clonotypes (frequency above 0.001) were also detected in blood, suggesting blood repertoires may reflect thyroid immune responses. Ophthalmopathy was separated from stable hyperthyroidism by a 13 V-J signature model, with 87.88% sensitivity and about 81% specificity obtained in cross-validation and 80%/75% obtained in testing. During validation, the model predicted progression to ophthalmopathy a median of around 6 months ahead of onset, with around 71% sensitivity and 72.22% specificity.

The TCR beta CDR3 regions were amplified from RNA transcripts. The TCR CDR3 was subjected to a first round of RT-PCR using the HTBI primer set and the Qiagen OneStep RT-PCR kit. Libraries were constructed in a second round of multiplex PCR, after which size selection and purification were performed. The libraries were sequenced on an Illumina HiSeq2000 using paired-end 100 bp reads. The study's processing was this. Raw data were processed with SOAPnuke, discarding reads with adapters, uncalled bases, mean Phred below 15, or no exact constant-primer or identifier match. High-quality paired reads were merged with COPE v1.2.5, and unique nucleotide sequences were defined as clonotypes. Clonotypes were aligned to IMGT TRBV, TRBD and TRBJ reference segments using MiTCR v1.1. Analysis was restricted to V-J combinations with a frequency above 0.0001, which covered roughly 99% of repertoires. A TCS score was defined as the ratio between F50 (clonal expansion) and ExV (chaos), using BLOSUM62-based TCRdist between CDR3 peptides within each V-J. Welch's t-statistics and random forest reduced fewer than 550 V-J features to some 14, which were used in a naive Bayes classifier (R e1071). The raw public reads went through TCRdb reprocessing: fastp at Q25, MiXCR clone calling, in-frame beta chains kept. Rows are combined by CDR3 protein, so each entry shows the most common genes and DNA. TCRdb, rather than the study authors, made the V and J calls. This sample has 250,000 or so distinct CDR3 sequences in its table, and about a sixth of those were observed once. The ten largest clones take up around 30% of the sample.

The sequenced sample consisted of blood. The sequence links TRBV27 to TRBJ2-7, with 9 junctional bases fitting TRBD1. This TCR was sampled from a woman aged 18-29 years with Graves' ophthalmopathy. The nucleotide sequence reads as follows: TGTGCCAGCAGTCCCTGGACAGGGGTCGAGCAGTACTTC. This encodes CASSPWTGVEQYF.